This T cell receptor (beta chain) comes out of a study of blood T cells in healthy people across ages. As to this clonotype: Antigen unknown.

The CDR3 loop spans 15 amino acids. Trimming left V 0 bases short and J 0 bases short, with 11 bases between. Per germline, CDR1 DFQATT and CDR2 SNEGSKA (reference sequence). Together with a sample-barcoded 5' primer, a J-beta primer mix was included in a second PCR lasting about 6 to 11 cycles. TCRdb redid the calling of the 5' RACE reads with MiXCR, one entry per CDR3 protein. This table holds over 1,500,000 distinct CDR3 sequences, less than 50% found once. Study results and limitations: Diversity of TCR beta per million T cells declined in a roughly linear way with age.

The receptor was isolated from a woman in her thirties or forties in good health. V gene TRBV20-1 combines with J gene TRBJ1-2; D is ambiguous. Sequenced material: blood. The CDR3 DNA reads TGCAGTGCTAGAGATGGCCGACGGACTAACTATGGCTACACCTTC. This sequence encodes CSARDGRRTNYGYTF.